This entry describes one TCR beta chain. The data belong to a study of blood T cell repertoires in COVID-19. Study as a whole: The analysed material was cDNA or gDNA that came from T cells, B-cell-depleted T cells, or PBMCs.

Assay used: immunoSEQ multiplex PCR; TCRdb lists only in-frame clones, some missing. The sample lists 140,000 to 150,000 clones, 85% to 90% occurring once. Germline loops: CDR1 SGHNT, CDR2 YENEEA. The CDR3 consists of 17 residues. V was cut by 5 bases and J by 9 bases, with 26 bases left in between. The rearrangement joins TRBV11-3 to TRBJ2-1; no reliable D call. The sequence was obtained from a woman aged 50 to 60 with active or convalescent COVID-19. The sequenced material came from peripheral blood. The CDR3 spells CASSPHSEKSKVGEQFF. The CDR3 nucleotides read TGTGCCAGCAGCCCCCACAGTGAAAAGAGTAAAGTGGGTGAGCAGTTCTTC.